The 18 T cell receptor beta chains presented below share a single source sample, sequenced in a study of OX40 agonist ivuxolimab in advanced cancers. To prepare the library, the immunoSEQ multiplex PCR assay was applied. In TCRdb, the immuneACCESS table is reduced to in-frame sequences with V and J assigned. These tables do not hold every clone; where another copy was compared, an unresolved V gene accounts for under half, and the others remain unexplained. Recorded for this sample are tens of thousands of clones; about 87% of them occurred a single time. 6.5% to 9% of the sample is taken by the ten largest. Sequencing used CD4+ or CD8+ T cells sorted from blood, obtained in a trial of the OX40 agonist ivuxolimab. The receptor set was obtained from an adult with an advanced solid tumor such as melanoma, head and neck, liver or kidney cancer.

J is TRBJ2-1 and V is TRBV9; possibly TRBD2 for D (7 bases). CDR3 length: 16 residues. Germline V gene sequence: CDR1 SGDLS, CDR2 YYNGEE. Deletions cut 4 bases from V and 7 bases from J, with 21 bases between. As DNA, the CDR3 is TGTGCCAGCAGCACGAAAAAGGAGGGGGGGTGGAATGAGCAGTTCTTC. It yields the protein CASSTKKEGGWNEQFF.

This chain connects TRBV5-1 to TRBJ1-2; D might be TRBD1 (5 bases). Germline values: CDR1 SGHRS, CDR2 YFSETQ. Trimming took 4 bases from V and 6 from J, leaving 16 bases between them. This CDR3 is 14 amino acids long. The CDR3 sequence: CASSPGTLLHGYTF. CDR3 nucleotides: TGCGCCAGCAGCCCCGGGACTCTATTGCATGGCTACACCTTC.

The V and J genes are TRBV7-9 and TRBJ2-1; TRBD2 matches at 7 bases. The CDR3 runs to 15 residues. The germline gives CDR1 SEHNR, CDR2 FQNEAQ (reference sequence). Trimming at V came to 5 bases and at J to 6 bases, leaving 10 bases not matched to a gene. This CDR3 reads CASSLTGGGSNEQFF. The CDR3 nucleotides are TGTGCCAGCAGCCTCACGGGGGGAGGGTCCAATGAGCAGTTCTTC. The full variable domain, in which reference TRBV7-9 and TRBJ2-1 provide the parts outside the CDR3, is DTGVSQNPRHKITKRGQNVTFRCDPISEHNRLYWYRQTLGQGPEFLTYFQNEAQLEKSRLLSDRFSAERPKGSFSTLEIQRTEQGDSAMYLCASSLTGGGSNEQFFGPGTRLTVL.

This clone was picked up a small number of times. V and J are TRBV14 and TRBJ1-2; 8 bases align to TRBD1. Germline CDR1 reads SGHDN; CDR2 reads FVKESK. CDR3 length: 14 amino acids. With V trimmed by 4 bases and J by 3 bases, 4 bases remained unmatched. CDR3 in amino acids: CASSPSQGDYGYTF. Written as DNA, the CDR3 is TGTGCCAGCAGCCCATCACAGGGGGACTATGGCTACACCTTC.

The V call is TRBV7-2, the J call TRBJ2-1, with 7 bases lining up with TRBD1. The CDR3 runs to 15 residues. Germline CDR1 reads SGHTA; CDR2 reads FQGNSA. The V gene end was trimmed by 5 bases and the J gene end by 0 bases; junction bases not matched to a gene: 4. The CDR3 region is CASSLGTVSYNEQFF. The CDR3 nucleotides read TGTGCCAGCAGCCTCGGGACAGTCTCCTACAATGAGCAGTTCTTC.

The V gene is TRBV6-6, the J gene TRBJ2-7, with 8 bases aligning to TRBD1. Germline V gene data show CDR1 as MNHNY and CDR2 as SVGAGI (reference sequence). The ends lost 4 bases at V and 3 bases at J; junction bases unmatched: 8. CDR3 length equals 15 residues. Written as DNA, the CDR3 is TGTGCCAGCAGTTCCACCGCAGGGGGCGGCTACGAGCAGTACTTC. The encoded protein is CASSSTAGGGYEQYF.

In the case of this clone: A much more abundant neighbour one base away suggests this may be a read error. The chain combines TRBV6-4 with TRBJ2-2; no firm D call. V was clipped by 2 bases and J by 4 bases, with 5 bases between them. This CDR3 is 13 amino acids long. From germline, CDR1 is MRHNA and CDR2 SNTAGT. DNA for the CDR3: TGTGCCAGCAGTGACAGGGCCACCGGGGAGCTGTTTTTT. It is translated as CASSDRATGELFF.

This chain uses TRBV5-6 with TRBJ2-5; the D gene is possibly TRBD1 (5 bases). Germline assignment: CDR1 SGHDT and CDR2 YYEEEE. Trimming pared 0 bases from V and 5 bases from J, leaving 14 bases between. The CDR3 is 15 residues long. The CDR3 DNA reads as TGTGCCAGCAGCTTGGTTGGCAGGGTAAAGGAGACCCAGTACTTC. This encodes CASSLVGRVKETQYF.

This clone was seen just once. The V and J genes are TRBV7-8 and TRBJ2-7, with D hard to call. Trimming took 5 bases from V and 0 from J, leaving 14 bases between them. The CDR3 is 15 residues long. Germline V CDR1 and CDR2: SGHVS, FQNEAQ. The chain's CDR3 is CASSGSGFSSYEQYF. The DNA of the CDR3 is TGTGCCAGCAGCGGCAGTGGGTTTAGCTCCTACGAGCAGTACTTC.

The chain uses TRBV6-6 and TRBJ2-7; unclear D gene. From germline, CDR1 is MNHNY and CDR2 SVGAGI (reference sequence). V lost 0 bases and J lost 3, with 9 bases in between. This CDR3 spans 14 amino acids. The CDR3 DNA reads TGTGCCAGCAGTTACTCCTGGGGAAACTACGAGCAGTACTTC. Translated, it gives CASSYSWGNYEQYF.

The chain uses TRBV30 and TRBJ1-1, with TRBD1 as a possible D gene (5 bases). V shed 3 bases and J shed 5 bases, with 16 bases lying between them. The CDR3 is 14 amino acids. Germline CDR1 is GTSNPN and CDR2 is SVGIG (reference sequence). The CDR3: CAWRYRDGWTEAFF. For the CDR3, the DNA is TGTGCCTGGAGGTACCGGGACGGGTGGACTGAAGCTTTCTTT. Full variable domain (missing parts from reference TRBV30 and TRBJ1-1): SQTIHQWPATLVQPVGSPLSLECTVEGTSNPNLYWYRQAAGRGLQLLFYSVGIGQISSEVPQNLSASRPQDRQFILSSKKLLLSDSGFYLCAWRYRDGWTEAFFGQGTRLTVV.

The CDR3 here is CASSMGKYEQYF. In DNA, the CDR3 is TGTGCCAGTAGTATGGGTAAATACGAGCAGTACTTC. This rearrangement joins TRBV19 to TRBJ2-7; D gene unclear. V was cut by 3 bases and J by 4 bases, with 7 bases left in between. CDR1 is LNHDA, CDR2 SQIVND, per germline (reference sequence). This CDR3 spans 12 amino acids.

The V gene is TRBV6-5, the J gene TRBJ2-7; the D is unclear. From germline, CDR1 is MNHEY and CDR2 SVGAGI. Trimming removed 3 bases from V and 1 base from J, with 10 bases in between. CDR3 length: 14 residues. CDR3 region: CASSYSTESYEQYF. CDR3 nucleotides: TGTGCCAGCAGTTATTCGACGGAATCCTACGAGCAGTACTTC.

The chain couples TRBV28 to TRBJ2-5, with 7 bases that match TRBD1. Germline V gene lookup returns CDR1 MDHEN and CDR2 SYDVKM. The CDR3 totals 12 residues. After removal of 5 bases from V and 4 bases from J, the junction contained 1 base not matched to a gene. The CDR3 protein is CASSNRGETQYF. The CDR3, as DNA: TGTGCCAGCAGTAACAGGGGAGAGACCCAGTACTTC.

The rearrangement links TRBV7-2 to TRBJ2-5, with TRBD2 matching over 8 bases. With 1 base clipped from V and 7 bases from J, the junction kept 5 bases outside the gene matches. The germline V gene has CDR1 SGHTA and CDR2 FQGNSA. This CDR3 contains 14 residues. CDR3 region: CASSLGGLEGTQYF. The CDR3, as DNA: TGTGCCAGCAGCTTAGGGGGACTAGAGGGGACCCAGTACTTC. Full variable domain (missing parts from reference TRBV7-2 and TRBJ2-5): GAGVSQSPSNKVTEKGKDVELRCDPISGHTALYWYRQSLGQGLEFLIYFQGNSAPDKSGLPSDRFSAERTGGSVSTLTIQRTQQEDSAVYLCASSLGGLEGTQYFGPGTRLLVL.

This clone is medium-sized within its sample. The rearrangement links TRBV6-1 to TRBJ2-7, with 10 bases lining up with TRBD2. The CDR3 spans 15 residues. Germline V gives CDR1 MNHNS, CDR2 SASEGT. V lost 4 bases, J lost 5 bases, and 8 bases stayed unmatched. CDR3 region: CASSGGMSGRDEQYF. CDR3 bases: TGTGCCAGCAGTGGTGGTATGAGCGGGAGGGACGAGCAGTACTTC.

This clone came up a few times. The chain recombines TRBV7-9 with TRBJ2-5; 10 bases align to TRBD2. Germline values: CDR1 SEHNR, CDR2 FQNEAQ (reference sequence). The CDR3 has 16 residues. After removal of 1 base from V and 5 bases from J, the junction contained 7 bases not matched to a gene. In nucleotides, the CDR3 is TGTGCCAGCAGCTTAGTTCTAGCGGGAGTTGTGGAGACCCAGTACTTC. Translated, it gives CASSLVLAGVVETQYF.

The chain recombines TRBV2 with TRBJ2-1; 7 bases are a match to TRBD2. Germline CDR1 reads SNHLY; CDR2 reads FYNNEI. The CDR3 length is 14 residues. V lost 7 bases and J lost 1; bases outside the gene matches: 4. CDR3 DNA sequence: TGTGCCAGCATGCGGGAGTCGTCCTACAATGAGCAGTTCTTC. It is translated as CASMRESSYNEQFF.